Sequencing of this T cell receptor (beta chain) was carried out in a study of T cells in Graves' hyperthyroidism and ophthalmopathy (dated by TCRdb to about 2019). Background for the entire study: Peripheral blood was sampled at the time of initial diagnosis, prior to any treatment. TCR V-J signatures able to tell the groups apart were searched for in a discovery cohort of 100 patients, of whom more than 40 had Graves' ophthalmopathy and 55 to 65 had stable Graves' hyperthyroidism. Prospective prediction of ophthalmopathy was tested in an independent validation cohort consisting of some 18 hyperthyroidism patients and about 17 patients who later progressed to ophthalmopathy. In more than 5 Graves' hyperthyroidism patients, the study also compared T-cell repertoires from thyroid tissue with T-cell repertoires from blood. The roughly 91 discovery patients were randomly divided into training and test sets at a 7:3 ratio. The paper describes TCR Vbeta CDR3 sequencing of 135 peripheral blood samples, made up of 43 ophthalmopathy patients, some 76 hyperthyroidism patients and around 17 progressor patients. After sampling, hyperthyroidism patients received methimazole starting at 30 mg daily, and ophthalmopathy patients received high-dose intravenous methylprednisolone. The paper as a whole reports these results and caveats: Ophthalmopathy was separated from stable hyperthyroidism by a 13 V-J signature model, with roughly 88% sensitivity and about 81% specificity obtained in cross-validation and 80%/75% obtained in testing. Blood samples also contained most of the expanded thyroid clonotypes (frequency above 0.001), which suggests that blood repertoires may reflect thyroid immune responses. In validation, the model predicted progression to ophthalmopathy a median of approximately 6.3 months before onset, with 70% to 71% sensitivity and 72.22% specificity. No statistical method was used to set the sample size in advance, and investigators knew the group allocation.

The TCR beta CDR3 regions were amplified from the RNA transcripts. A first-round RT-PCR of the TCR CDR3 used the HTBI primer set with the Qiagen OneStep RT-PCR kit. Libraries were constructed in a second round of multiplex PCR, after which size selection and purification were performed. Paired-end sequencing of the libraries was performed with 100 bp reads on an Illumina HiSeq2000. The authors' analysis ran thus. SOAPnuke was used to process the raw data, throwing out any read that contained adapters or uncalled bases, had a mean Phred below 15, or lacked an exact constant-primer or identifier match. COPE v1.2.5 was used to merge high-quality paired reads, and clonotypes were defined as unique nucleotide sequences. MiTCR v1.1 was used to align clonotypes to the IMGT TRBV, TRBD and TRBJ reference segments. The analysis included only V-J combinations with a frequency above 0.0001, which together covered roughly 99% of the repertoires. A TCS score was defined as the ratio of F50 (clonal expansion) to E x V (chaos), with BLOSUM62-based TCRdist applied between CDR3 peptides within each V-J. Welch's t-statistics and random forest reduced around 550 V-J features to about 12, which were used in a naive Bayes classifier (R e1071). TCRdb reprocessing: public reads trimmed at Q25 with fastp, clones called with MiXCR, in-frame beta chains kept. Each CDR3 protein appears once, grouped with its most common genes and DNA. For this entry, the V and J calls and clone size follow TCRdb and not the study's own pipeline. Here the sample has 300,000 to 400,000 distinct CDR3 sequences; about 14% occur a single time. Of the sample, less than 20% is held by the ten largest clones.

Ophthalmopathy patients had moderately to severely active disease, with a Clinical Activity Score of 3 or more, a NOSPECS grade of 4 or more, and a disease duration of less than 3 months. The study excluded patients with uncontrolled infections, other autoimmune diseases, pregnancy or lactation. Diagnoses were based on clinical symptoms, serum thyroxine and TRAb, thyroid ultrasound and orbital computed tomography. PBMCs were separated from roughly 9.6 ml of fresh peripheral blood using Ficoll-Paque density gradient centrifugation. Total RNA was extracted with Trizol reagent, and quality was checked on an Agilent 2100 Bioanalyzer. This clonotype has ten or more counts. Its specific antigen is unknown. No much larger clone exists at a distance of one base, and base qualities are not known. The receptor was derived from a woman under 40 with Graves' ophthalmopathy. The sequenced sample was blood.

The DNA sequence follows: TGTGCCAGCACCGGGCGGGGAGCGGGATACGAGCAGTACTTC. The encoded protein is CASTGRGAGYEQYF. The V and J segments used are TRBV28 and TRBJ2-7, and 7 junctional nucleotides match TRBD2. V is cut back by 7 bases and J by 4 bases, with 10 bases in the junction unmatched. The germline V gene sets CDR1 to MDHEN and CDR2 to SYDVKM. From the cysteine up to the phenylalanine, the CDR3 has a length of 14 residues. Left in the record is the CDR3 DNA by itself, 42 bases read in frame from the first base.